These 18 T cell receptor beta chains were sequenced from one sample in a study of blood T cell repertoires in COVID-19. Measured with immunoSEQ multiplex PCR; TCRdb has only the in-frame clones, and not every one. This sample has some 120,000 clones, with approximately 90% found just once. Sample: peripheral blood. The source is a human donor in a cohort sampled during active COVID-19.

This clone was observed a single time. This chain connects TRBV25-1 to TRBJ1-1; D unclear. The CDR3 has 15 amino acids. The V end lost 7 bases, the J end lost 0 bases, and 15 bases lay between the germline ends. The germline CDR1 and CDR2 sequences are MGHDK and SYGVNS. CDR3 amino acids: CASTPAGNVNTEAFF. The CDR3 nucleotides are TGTGCCAGCACACCTGCGGGGAACGTGAACACTGAAGCTTTCTTT.

This chain links TRBV6-1 with TRBJ1-6; D is possibly TRBD1 (6 bases). Germline loops: CDR1 MNHNS, CDR2 SASEGT. The CDR3 length is 17 residues. The V end was cut by 4 bases, the J end by 0 bases, with 13 bases between. CDR3 coding DNA: TGTGCCAGCAGTGCCACAGGGACCCACTCCTATAATTCACCCCTCCACTTT. Encoded protein: CASSATGTHSYNSPLHF.

The CDR3 loop reads CASTQGDRGWSDYYEQYF. In nucleotides, the CDR3 is TGCGCCAGCACCCAGGGGGACAGGGGATGGTCCGACTACTACGAGCAGTACTTC. The chain employs TRBV5-1 and TRBJ2-7, with TRBD1 matching 10 bases. The V gene end was trimmed by 6 bases and the J gene end by 3 bases; junction bases not matched to a gene: 18. The CDR3 loop spans 18 amino acids. Germline CDR1 SGHRS, CDR2 YFSETQ. The whole variable domain, remainder taken from reference TRBV5-1 and TRBJ2-7, is KAGVTQTPRYLIKTRGQQVTLSCSPISGHRSVSWYQQTPGQGLQFLFEYFSETQRNKGNFPGRFSGRQFSNSRSEMNVSTLELGDSALYLCASTQGDRGWSDYYEQYFGPGTRLTVT.

This chain links TRBV2 with TRBJ1-4; possible D gene TRBD1, 5 bases. Germline V gene sequence: CDR1 SNHLY, CDR2 FYNNEI. This CDR3 region has 15 residues. Trimming took off 5 bases at V and 4 bases at J, with 14 bases between the two ends. CDR3 sequence reads: CASSFTGRFNEKLFF. The CDR3 nucleotides read TGTGCCAGCAGTTTTACAGGAAGATTTAATGAAAAACTGTTTTTT.

The CDR3 DNA sequence: TGTGCCAGCAGCTCTAGACAGGGCAGGGATAATGAAAAACTGTTTTTT. As protein: CASSSRQGRDNEKLFF. This chain uses TRBV7-9 with TRBJ1-4, with 7 positions matching TRBD1. J lost 4 bases, V lost 4 bases, and 9 bases had no gene match. CDR3 length: 16 amino acids. Germline V CDR1 and CDR2: SEHNR, FQNEAQ (reference sequence).

This clone came up a few times. This chain links TRBV5-1 with TRBJ1-5; D gene uncertain. This CDR3 is built from 13 residues. Germline V CDR1 and CDR2: SGHRS, YFSETQ. Deletions cut 3 bases from V and 8 bases from J, with 12 bases between. The DNA for the CDR3 is TGCGCCAGCAGCTCCTTTCCCGGAGAGCCCCAGCATTTT. It codes for CASSSFPGEPQHF.

This sequence joins TRBV7-6 and TRBJ2-2; 9 bases agree with TRBD2. With 1 base clipped from V and 5 bases from J, the junction kept 14 bases outside the gene matches. Germline CDR1 reads SGHVS; CDR2 reads FNYEAQ. The CDR3 contains 19 residues. The CDR3 bases are TGTGCCAGCAGCTTAGGTCAGCCTGGGGCGGGAGGGCGAACCGGGGAGCTGTTTTTT. It encodes CASSLGQPGAGGRTGELFF.

This clone came up a few times. The chain couples TRBV27 to TRBJ2-1, with D possibly being TRBD2 (6 bases). Germline V lookup: CDR1 MNHEY, CDR2 SMNVEV (reference sequence). The V end was cut by 6 bases, the J end by 2 bases, with 11 bases between. The CDR3 totals 14 residues. CDR3 region: CASRRESAYNEQFF. The CDR3 DNA sequence: TGTGCCAGCAGACGGGAGAGCGCCTACAATGAGCAGTTCTTC.

The V gene is TRBV4-2, the J gene TRBJ2-1, with 11 bases fitting TRBD2. CDR3 size: 20 residues. Germline V lookup: CDR1 LGHNA, CDR2 YNFKEQ. Trimming at V came to 4 bases and at J to 0 bases, leaving 14 bases not matched to a gene. The chain's CDR3 is CASSRHHQGLAESSYNEQFF. In DNA, the CDR3 is TGTGCCAGCAGCCGTCACCACCAGGGACTAGCGGAGAGCTCCTACAATGAGCAGTTCTTC.

The chain carries TRBV3-1 (or the pseudogene TRBV3-2) and TRBJ2-7; 8 bases align to TRBD2. The germline V gene has CDR1 LGHDT and CDR2 YNNKEL (reference sequence). The CDR3 sequence is 17 residues long. The J segment lost 0 bases and the V segment lost 1 base, leaving 8 bases of the junction unmatched. The CDR3 sequence is CASSQVASGPSSYEQYF. The DNA for the CDR3 is TGTGCCAGCAGCCAAGTCGCTAGCGGGCCTAGCTCCTACGAGCAGTACTTC.

This clone was found once. The V and J genes are TRBV5-8 and TRBJ2-5; D perhaps matches TRBD2 (5 bases). V gave up 0 bases and J gave up 5 bases, with 17 bases separating them. Germline V gene lookup returns CDR1 SGHTS and CDR2 YDEGEE. The CDR3 sequence is 16 residues long. The CDR3, as DNA: TGTGCCAGCAGCTTGGCGGTTAGCGCATTTGGCGAGACCCAGTACTTC. It codes for CASSLAVSAFGETQYF.

The chain links TRBV19 to TRBJ2-2; D not resolved. Germline CDR1 and CDR2: LNHDA and SQIVND (reference sequence). There are 15 residues in the CDR3. V lost 6 bases to trimming and J lost 3 bases, with 14 bases between them. The CDR3 sequence: CASSSPYVYTGELFF. DNA of the CDR3: TGTGCCAGTAGCTCTCCGTATGTGTACACCGGGGAGCTGTTTTTT.

The chain employs TRBV3-1 (or the pseudogene TRBV3-2) and TRBJ1-2; D not resolved. CDR3 length equals 13 residues. Trimming shortened V by 9 bases and J by 7 bases, and 18 bases separated the two germline ends. Germline CDR1 is LGHDT and CDR2 is YNNKEL (reference sequence). The CDR3 DNA reads as TGTGCCAGTCTACCCTCTATCGGGTTTGGCTACACCTTC. Residues: CASLPSIGFGYTF.

The rearrangement uses TRBV5-1 and TRBJ1-1; 8 nucleotides align to TRBD1. The trim removed 0 bases at V and 0 bases at J, leaving 10 bases unmatched. The CDR3 totals 18 residues. Germline V gives CDR1 SGHRS, CDR2 YFSETQ. In DNA, the CDR3 is TGCGCCAGCAGCTTGGCCGGGACAGGCTATCTCATGAACACTGAAGCTTTCTTT. Its translation is CASSLAGTGYLMNTEAFF.

There are a few counts of this clone. The rearrangement uses TRBV1 and TRBJ1-1; TRBD1, the D gene given by the table, was not confirmed from the DNA. TRBV1 is noted as a pseudogene. The CDR3 consists of 15 residues. DNA of the CDR3: TGCACCAGCAGCCAAAGGGGCTCCAGGGTATGTGAAGCTTTCTTT. Its protein product is CTSSQRGSRVCEAFF.

Details on this clone: The same CDR3 can be traced to other DNA sequences in this sample. The V and J genes are TRBV6-5 and TRBJ2-7; 9 bases match TRBD2. V shed 3 bases, J shed 0 bases, and the junction held 0 bases outside the gene matches. Germline V gives CDR1 MNHEY, CDR2 SVGAGI. CDR3 length: 14 amino acids. DNA of the CDR3: TGTGCCAGCAGTTATAGCGGGAGCTCCTACGAGCAGTACTTC. As protein: CASSYSGSSYEQYF.

CDR3 region: CASSPGTEIRYGYTF. The CDR3 nucleotides are TGCGCCAGCAGTCCCGGGACAGAAATCCGCTATGGCTACACCTTC. The rearrangement links TRBV4-1 to TRBJ1-2; 7 bases agree with TRBD1. V shed 6 bases and J 4 bases; nucleotides not matched to a gene: 11. Germline V gene data show CDR1 as MGHRA and CDR2 as YSYEKL. CDR3 size: 15 residues.

The V gene is TRBV15, the J gene TRBJ2-7; possibly TRBD1 for D (6 bases). The CDR3 is 15 amino acids. Trimming took off 4 bases at V and 4 bases at J, with 17 bases between the two ends. The germline V gene has CDR1 LNHNV and CDR2 YYDKDF (reference sequence). Here the CDR3 DNA reads TGTGCCACCAGCACACAGGGCGCGAGGAGGTACGAGCAGTACTTC. Its protein product is CATSTQGARRYEQYF.